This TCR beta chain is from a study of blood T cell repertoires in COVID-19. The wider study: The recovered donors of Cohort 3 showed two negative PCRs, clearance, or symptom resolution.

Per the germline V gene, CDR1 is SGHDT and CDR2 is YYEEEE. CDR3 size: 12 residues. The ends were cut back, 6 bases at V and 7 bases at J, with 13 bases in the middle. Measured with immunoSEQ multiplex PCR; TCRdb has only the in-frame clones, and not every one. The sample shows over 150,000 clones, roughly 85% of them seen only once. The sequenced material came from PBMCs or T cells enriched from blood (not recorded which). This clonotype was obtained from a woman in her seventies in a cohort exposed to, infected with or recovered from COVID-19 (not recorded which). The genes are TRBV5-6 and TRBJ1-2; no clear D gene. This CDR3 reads CASTSLRSGYTF. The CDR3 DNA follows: TGTGCCAGCACCTCACTCCGGAGTGGCTACACCTTC. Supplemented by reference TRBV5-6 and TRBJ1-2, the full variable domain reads DAGVTQSPTHLIKTRGQQVTLRCSPKSGHDTVSWYQQALGQGPQFIFQYYEEEERQRGNFPDRFSGHQFPNYSSELNVNALLLGDSALYLCASTSLRSGYTFGSGTRLTVV.